The 9 T cell receptor beta chains reported below all come from one sample, sequenced in a study of T cell repertoires in ileal Crohn's disease (dated by TCRdb to about 2019). Libraries were built with the immunoSEQ multiplex PCR assay. Entries here come from immuneACCESS through TCRdb and include only in-frame sequences with V and J called. Some clones fail to appear in such tables; in the studies checked, an unresolved V gene covers under half of the shortfall, and the cause of the remainder is unknown. The sample profile shows about 14,000 clones; 75% to 80% of them were found once. Almost 4.5% of the sample comes from the top ten. Specimen: ileal tissue. The receptor source for this set is an adult with Crohn's disease.

This clone occurred a few times. The chain recombines TRBV14 with TRBJ1-1; TRBD1 matches at 9 bases. The CDR3 extends over 19 amino acids. The trim removed 0 bases at V and 1 base at J, leaving 12 bases unmatched. Per the germline V gene, CDR1 is SGHDN and CDR2 is FVKESK. The chain's CDR3 is CASSQDLGTGMSGNTEAFF. CDR3 nucleotide sequence: TGTGCCAGCAGCCAAGATCTGGGGACAGGGATGTCTGGGAACACTGAAGCTTTCTTT.

The chain couples TRBV5-5 to TRBJ1-4, with D unresolved. Germline assignment: CDR1 SGHKS and CDR2 YYEKEE (reference sequence). CDR3 length equals 16 residues. The germline V and J ends were trimmed by 5 bases and 0 bases, with 14 bases remaining between them. This CDR3 is CASSQAPRTTNEKLFF. The CDR3 bases are TGTGCCAGCAGTCAAGCACCCAGGACAACTAATGAAAAACTGTTTTTT.

This clone appeared a few times. The rearrangement joins TRBV7-8 to TRBJ1-1, with no clear D. CDR1 and CDR2 from the germline V gene are SGHVS and FQNEAQ. The CDR3 runs 14 residues. The V end lost 5 bases, the J end lost 8 bases, and 18 bases lay between the germline ends. The CDR3 reads CASSDNLVLNEAFF. CDR3 DNA: TGTGCCAGCAGCGATAATCTCGTGCTAAACGAAGCTTTCTTT.

This clone showed up just once. This sequence joins TRBV27 and TRBJ2-1; 8 positions agree with TRBD1. Trimming removed 4 bases from V and 6 bases from J; junction bases left unmatched: 8. CDR1 MNHEY and CDR2 SMNVEV come from the germline V gene (reference sequence). CDR3 length: 15 residues. The CDR3 spells CASSSRSRGRNEQFF. CDR3 DNA sequence: TGTGCCAGCAGTTCAAGAAGCAGGGGGCGCAATGAGCAGTTCTTC.

The chain couples TRBV5-1 to TRBJ1-6; 7 bases are shared with TRBD1. The CDR3 is 14 residues long. Per the germline V gene, CDR1 is SGHRS and CDR2 is YFSETQ. J gave up 8 bases and V 3 bases, and 5 bases lay outside the gene matches. For the CDR3, the DNA is TGCGCCAGCAGCTCCCAGGGGGACGATTCACCCCTCCACTTT. Protein product: CASSSQGDDSPLHF.

This rearrangement joins TRBV6-1 to TRBJ2-1; D remains ambiguous. The CDR3 totals 15 residues. The germline V gene encodes CDR1 MNHNS and CDR2 SASEGT. Deletions cut 7 bases from V and 4 bases from J, with 17 bases between. CDR3 amino acids: CASTPEEKPYNEQFF. CDR3 DNA: TGTGCCAGCACCCCTGAGGAGAAACCGTACAATGAGCAGTTCTTC.

The chain has TRBV5-1 and TRBJ2-1; 11 bases line up with TRBD2. CDR1 is SGHRS and CDR2 is YFSETQ in the germline V gene. The CDR3 is made up of 17 amino acids. J lost 3 bases, V lost 5 bases, and 10 bases had no gene match. The CDR3 sequence: CASSQDTSGGIYNEQFF. The CDR3 bases are TGCGCCAGCAGTCAGGATACTAGCGGGGGTATCTACAATGAGCAGTTCTTC.

This clone was seen a single time. This chain joins TRBV5-1 and TRBJ2-1; TRBD1 matches at 8 bases. The CDR3 runs 14 residues. After removal of 4 bases from V and 7 bases from J, the junction contained 7 bases not matched to a gene. Germline loops: CDR1 SGHRS, CDR2 YFSETQ. CDR3 sequence (DNA): TGCGCCAGCAGCACAAGGACAGGGCAAAATGAGCAGTTCTTC. Its protein product is CASSTRTGQNEQFF.

By share of the sample, this clone is medium-sized. The V and J genes are TRBV2 and TRBJ2-2; D unresolved. This CDR3 is 13 amino acids long. Deletions cut 6 bases from V and 4 bases from J, with 9 bases between. Looked up from germline, CDR1 is SNHLY and CDR2 is FYNNEI. The CDR3 reads CASRVGGTGELFF. The CDR3 DNA reads TGTGCCAGCAGAGTCGGTGGCACCGGGGAGCTGTTTTTT.